Given below is one T cell receptor beta chain in context. This sample stems from a study of blood T cell repertoires in COVID-19. Study background: The analysed material was cDNA or gDNA that came from T cells, B-cell-depleted T cells, or PBMCs.

The germline CDR1 and CDR2 sequences are SGDLS and YYNGEE. Trimming took off 0 bases at V and 0 bases at J, with 11 bases between the two ends. This CDR3 region has 16 residues. Assay: immunoSEQ multiplex PCR; the TCRdb copy retains only in-frame clones and omits some. Here the sample spans about 120,000 clones, 75% to 90% being singletons. The V gene is TRBV9, the J gene TRBJ2-3, with D unclear. This clonotype was obtained from a woman between 70 and 85 years old with acute or convalescent COVID-19. The sample comprised peripheral blood. CDR3 sequence (DNA): TGTGCCAGCAGCGTAGAGCCCCGGGTAAGCACAGATACGCAGTATTTT. Residues: CASSVEPRVSTDTQYF.